This T cell receptor beta chain was identified in a study of cytomegalovirus exposure and HLA in healthy donors. Study in general: Genetic ancestry analysis placed approximately 78% of the roughly 400 donors that were genotyped in the Caucasian-associated cluster. General study findings and limits: The number of N-insertions in an Asian-associated ancestry cluster was reportedly below the roughly 670-donor mean in a later analysis.

Remarks on this clone: Its antigen remains unidentified. The sample contains more than one DNA sequence encoding this CDR3.

Germline assignment: CDR1 SEHNR and CDR2 FQNEAQ (reference sequence). V dropped 0 bases and J dropped 0 bases, with 9 bases sitting between them. This CDR3 has 16 amino acids. PCR primers comprised 60 Vbeta and 13 Jbeta primers. Produced via immunoSEQ multiplex PCR; TCRdb's table is partial and in-frame only. The table shows 200,000 or so clones, with approximately 80% occurring only once. Specimen: PBMCs. The gene calls are TRBV7-9 and TRBJ2-1; weak D call: TRBD2 (5 bases). The clonotype comes from a male donor in good health and CMV-seronegative. The CDR3 protein is CASSLATGSSYNEQFF. CDR3 DNA sequence: TGTGCCAGCAGCTTAGCGACGGGGAGCTCCTACAATGAGCAGTTCTTC.